These 5 T cell receptor beta chains were sequenced from one sample in a study of T cell responses to AZD1222 COVID-19 vaccine. Clones were sequenced by immunoSEQ multiplex PCR, and TCRdb holds only the in-frame ones, with some missing. The table includes more than 100,000 clones, 75% to 90% detected once. Material: peripheral blood, obtained on day 0 of AZD1222 vaccination. The receptors were sampled from an adult in good health.

The chain has TRBV5-1 and TRBJ1-1, with 7 bases fitting TRBD1. With 3 bases clipped from V and 1 base from J, the junction kept 3 bases outside the gene matches. CDR3 length: 14 amino acids. Germline V gives CDR1 SGHRS, CDR2 YFSETQ. The CDR3 here is CASSSTGTNTEAFF. The CDR3 DNA reads as TGCGCCAGCAGCTCGACAGGGACGAACACTGAAGCTTTCTTT.

The genes are TRBV7-2 and TRBJ2-7; 8 bases agree with TRBD2. Germline V CDR1 and CDR2: SGHTA, FQGNSA. The CDR3 has 14 amino acids. The junction had 8 bases not matched to a gene; V was cut back by 1 base and J by 9 bases. Written as DNA, the CDR3 is TGTGCCAGCAGCTTAGGAAGCGGGAGAGGTACGCAGTACTTC. It encodes CASSLGSGRGTQYF. The complete variable domain, with remaining parts taken from reference TRBV7-2 and TRBJ2-7, reads GAGVSQSPSNKVTEKGKDVELRCDPISGHTALYWYRQSLGQGLEFLIYFQGNSAPDKSGLPSDRFSAERTGGSVSTLTIQRTQQEDSAVYLCASSLGSGRGTQYFGPGTRLTVT.

The rearrangement joins TRBV28 to TRBJ1-2; 7 positions agree with TRBD1. CDR3 length: 18 amino acids. The junction had 22 bases not matched to a gene; V was cut back by 4 bases and J by 8 bases. Germline V gene lookup returns CDR1 MDHEN and CDR2 SYDVKM. CDR3: CASSSQAPRQGPSRGYTF. The CDR3 region has the DNA TGTGCCAGCAGTTCCCAAGCCCCGCGACAGGGACCTTCGAGGGGCTACACCTTC.

The chain joins TRBV19 to TRBJ1-1; tentatively, D is TRBD1 (5 bases). Trimming stripped 6 bases from V and 2 bases from J, with 16 bases between. In germline, CDR1 is LNHDA, CDR2 SQIVND (reference sequence). This CDR3 comprises 15 residues. The CDR3 is CASRTGTVDNTEAFF. The CDR3 coding sequence is TGTGCCAGTAGGACCGGGACGGTGGATAACACTGAAGCTTTCTTT.

The chain is built from TRBV27 and TRBJ1-6; D is perhaps TRBD1 (6 bases). The germline V and J ends were trimmed by 3 bases and 0 bases, with 9 bases remaining between them. The germline V gene encodes CDR1 MNHEY and CDR2 SMNVEV (reference sequence). The CDR3 consists of 16 residues. This CDR3 reads CASSLGRGSYNSPLHF. In DNA form, the CDR3 reads TGTGCCAGCAGTTTGGGCAGGGGCTCCTATAATTCACCCCTCCACTTT.